The rows below give T cell receptor beta chains drawn from one sample of a study of blood T cell repertoires in COVID-19. Using immunoSEQ multiplex PCR, the repertoire was profiled, and TCRdb retains in-frame clones only, with some absent. This table has roughly 300,000 clones, roughly 85% appearing once. Specimen: peripheral blood. The receptors stem from a human donor in a cohort sampled during active COVID-19. The CDR3 runs from the conserved cysteine through the conserved F or W. The D gene is left open where the match is weak. Some rows have no size entry. The others give once, few or many, or a class for an expanded clone.

>TRBV9|-|TRBJ2-5|TRBD1
CASSPGQGQETQYF
TGTGCCAGCAGCCCCGGACAGGGTCAAGAGACCCAGTACTTC
>TRBV19|-|TRBJ1-2|-
CASSVRQANYGYTF
TGTGCCAGTAGTGTACGACAGGCTAACTATGGCTACACCTTC
>TRBV18|-|TRBJ1-1|TRBD1
CASSPDRASEAFF
TGTGCCAGCTCACCGGACAGGGCTAGTGAAGCTTTCTTT
>TRBV24-1|-|TRBJ2-7|-
CATSDTGTHYEQYF
TGTGCCACCAGTGATACCGGGACACACTACGAGCAGTACTTC
>TRBV4-1|-|TRBJ2-7|TRBD1
CASSQDPGTGGGYEQYF
TGCGCCAGCAGCCAAGATCCCGGGACAGGGGGCGGGTACGAGCAGTACTTC
>TRBV14|-|TRBJ2-7|-
CASSRLVWGPSYEQYF
TGTGCCAGCAGCCGCCTGGTGTGGGGGCCCTCCTACGAGCAGTACTTC
>TRBV11-2|-|TRBJ2-1|-
CASSPTRNEQFF
TGTGCCAGCAGCCCCACTAGAAATGAGCAGTTCTTC
>TRBV7-3|-|TRBJ2-1|TRBD2
CASSLTHSGGIYNEQFF
TGTGCCAGCAGCTTAACCCATAGCGGGGGGATCTACAATGAGCAGTTCTTC
>TRBV9|-|TRBJ1-6|TRBD1
CASSPGGYSPLHF
TGTGCCAGCAGCCCAGGGGGCTATTCACCCCTCCACTTT
>TRBV7-9|-|TRBJ1-3|-
CATDDRFSGNTIYF
TGTGCCACCGATGACAGGTTCTCTGGAAACACCATATATTTT
>TRBV6-5|-|TRBJ1-6|TRBD1
CASSKDRVDSPLHF
TGTGCCAGCAGCAAGGACAGGGTCGATTCACCCCTCCACTTT
>TRBV6-4|-|TRBJ2-1|TRBD2
CASSDLAGGVNEQFF
TGTGCCAGCAGTGATCTAGCGGGGGGGGTCAATGAGCAGTTCTTC
>TRBV24-1|few|TRBJ1-5|-
CATSDFANQPQHF
TGTGCCACCAGTGATTTTGCGAATCAGCCCCAGCATTTT
>TRBV6-5|few|TRBJ1-1|TRBD1
CASSPGQTNTEAFF
TGTGCCAGCAGTCCGGGACAGACGAACACTGAAGCTTTCTTT
>TRBV30|-|TRBJ1-6|TRBD1
CAWSYPVRQGNTLLHF
TGTGCCTGGAGTTATCCGGTTCGACAGGGTAACACACTCCTCCACTTT